This TCR beta chain was obtained from a study of T cell repertoires in cytomegalovirus infection. Study summary: CMV epitopes in the study were HLA-C-restricted (recently identified) and HLA-B-restricted (well studied). Study outcomes and limitations: CMV-specific TCR beta clonotypes restricted by HLA-C were the ones dominating the ex vivo response. Cumulative frequency (of public TCR beta family members) identified carriers of CMV plus the relevant HLA.

TCRdb independently ran MiXCR on the reads; one entry per CDR3 protein. The sample holds roughly 920,000 distinct CDR3 sequences; approximately 33% are singletons and the top ten take over 10%. There are 13 residues in the CDR3. CDR1 MNHEY and CDR2 SVGAGI come from the germline V gene. V lost 3 bases to trimming and J lost 4 bases, with 6 bases between them. This clonotype was seen ten or more times. Its target is not known. Specimen: cultured CD8+ T cells from PBMCs, collected from culture after CMV antigen stimulation. The source is a human donor in good health (CMV status not recorded). Some clones in this sample may be carry-over from other donors' samples. The gene calls are TRBV6-5 and TRBJ2-2; D is undetermined. The chain's CDR3 is CASSYGFTGELFF. CDR3 sequence (DNA): TGTGCCAGCAGTTATGGGTTCACCGGGGAGCTGTTTTTT.